This TCR beta chain is drawn from a study of shared T cell receptors in the human thymus. CDR1 is SGHVS, CDR2 FQNEAQ, per germline. The CDR3 consists of 20 residues. V was trimmed by 2 bases and J by 8 bases, leaving 28 bases between them. Some clones are missing from TCRdb's copy, which holds only in-frame ones; the method was immunoSEQ multiplex PCR. The sample has around 67,000 clones, nearly 95% seen once; the top ten hold less than 0.04%. The V gene is TRBV7-8, the J gene TRBJ1-6; TRBD1 is a possible D gene (5 bases). The sequence was obtained from a human donor. The material sequenced was thymocytes. The CDR3 nucleotides read TGTGCCAGCAGCTTACTGCGGCCGTTGGGGGGGGACGGCCCACATTCACCCCTCCACTTT. It is translated as CASSLLRPLGGDGPHSPLHF. Based on the CDR3 plus reference TRBV7-8 and TRBJ1-6, the full variable domain is GAGVSQSPRYKVAKRGQDVALRCDPISGHVSLFWYQQALGQGPEFLTYFQNEAQLDKSGLPSDRFFAERPEGSVSTLKIQRTQQEDSAVYLCASSLLRPLGGDGPHSPLHFGNGTRLTVT.